This T cell receptor beta chain was retrieved from a study of blood T cell repertoires in COVID-19. This table comes from immunoSEQ multiplex PCR, and its TCRdb copy is limited to in-frame clones, with some not included. This table has 75,000 to 100,000 clones, roughly 90% appearing once. V lost 4 bases and J lost 4; bases outside the gene matches: 3. Germline CDR1 is MGHDK and CDR2 is SYGVNS. The CDR3 is 13 amino acids. This TCR came from a man older than 75 with acute or convalescent COVID-19. The sequenced material came from peripheral blood. The V call is TRBV25-1, the J call TRBJ1-1; TRBD1 matches at 7 bases. The CDR3 sequence is CASSGRGTTEAFF. For the CDR3, the DNA is TGTGCCAGCAGTGGCAGGGGGACCACTGAAGCTTTCTTT.